Listed below are T cell receptor beta chains from one sample, sequenced in a study of T cells in Graves' hyperthyroidism and ophthalmopathy. TCRdb processed the multiplex PCR reads anew with MiXCR; each CDR3 protein has one entry. Of 400,000 to 500,000 distinct CDR3 sequences in the sample, roughly 15% were seen once. Input material: blood. The source is a man aged 18 to 29 with Graves' ophthalmopathy. The CDR3 runs from the conserved cysteine through the conserved F or W. A D gene is named only where the DNA matches it firmly. Expanded clones get a size class; other rows say once, few or many, or leave the size out.

V gene	clone size	J gene	D gene	CDR3 DNA	CDR3 protein
TRBV2	many	TRBJ2-5	NA	TGTGCCAGCAGGCTCGGTCCAGGGACCCAGTACTTC	CASRLGPGTQYF
TRBV5-1	few	TRBJ1-1	NA	TGCGCCAGCAGCTTGTCCCCCGGGCTCACTGAAGCTTTCTTT	CASSLSPGLTEAFF
TRBV10-3	many	TRBJ2-1	TRBD2	TGTGCCATCAGTGACCTGCCGACTAGCGGGGGATACAATGAGCAGTTCTTC	CAISDLPTSGGYNEQFF
TRBV27	many	TRBJ2-3	NA	TGTGCCAGCAGTTCTCCGGGTTCTAGCACAGATACGCAGTATTTT	CASSSPGSSTDTQYF
TRBV3-1	NA	TRBJ2-1	TRBD2	TGTGCCAGCAGCCTGCCTAGCGGGAGTTACAATGAGCAGTTCTTC	CASSLPSGSYNEQFF
TRBV6-9	NA	TRBJ2-1	TRBD2	TGTGCCAGCAGTTACTCGAAAGGGCTAGCGGGGGAGGTCTTC	CASSYSKGLAGEVF
TRBV6-7	many	TRBJ2-3	TRBD2	TGTGCCAGCAGTTACTCGAAACTAGCGGTACCTAGCACAGATACGCAGTATTTT	CASSYSKLAVPSTDTQYF
TRBV4-1	many	TRBJ2-5	TRBD2	TGCGCCAGCAGCCAGCTCCTAGCGGGGGGACAAGAGACCCAGTACTTC	CASSQLLAGGQETQYF
TRBV6-1	many	TRBJ1-1	NA	TGTGCCAGCAATGCCGTTGGAGGACTGAACGCTGAAGCTTTCTTT	CASNAVGGLNAEAFF
TRBV3-1	NA	TRBJ2-1	NA	TGTGCCAGCAGTTATACAGAATCCTACAATGAGCAGTTCTTC	CASSYTESYNEQFF
TRBV29-1	NA	TRBJ2-7	NA	TGCAGCGCTCGGGGTGGCACCTACGAGCAGTACTTC	CSARGGTYEQYF
TRBV7-6	many	TRBJ2-2	NA	TGTGCCAGCAGCCCCCCAATATACGGGGAGCTGTTTTTT	CASSPPIYGELFF
TRBV3-1	many	TRBJ2-5	NA	TGTGCCAGCAGCCAAGATCTGCTTGCCCAAGTTACCCAGTACTTC	CASSQDLLAQVTQYF
TRBV11-2	many	TRBJ1-3	NA	TGTGCCAGCAGCTCCGCCAGCTCTGGGCACACCATATATTTT	CASSSASSGHTIYF
TRBV7-2	NA	TRBJ2-7	NA	TGTGCCAGCAGCTCCGGACAGACAAACTACGAGCAGTACTTC	CASSSGQTNYEQYF
TRBV7-8	many	TRBJ2-7	TRBD2	TGTGCCAGCAGCCCCCCCAGCGGGGTCTTCTACGAGCAGTACTTC	CASSPPSGVFYEQYF
TRBV18	few	TRBJ2-4	NA	TGTGCCAGCTCACCATGGGCAAGCGCTCCTGAAAACATTCAGTACTTC	CASSPWASAPENIQYF
TRBV18	NA	TRBJ1-2	TRBD1	TGTGCCAGCTCAGAAACAGGGGTAAACTATGGCTACACCTTC	CASSETGVNYGYTF
TRBV20-1	many	TRBJ2-7	NA	TGCAGTGCTAGCCCCGGGACGGGGTACGAGCAGTACTTC	CSASPGTGYEQYF
TRBV27	NA	TRBJ1-4	TRBD1	TGTGCCAGCAGGACCGGGACAGCGAATAATGAAAAACTGTTTTTT	CASRTGTANNEKLFF
TRBV19	few	TRBJ1-2	TRBD1	TGTGCCAGTAGTATCCAGGGGGCGAACTATGGCTACACCTTC	CASSIQGANYGYTF
TRBV2	many	TRBJ2-1	NA	TGTGCCAGCAGTGAGCCAACTAGCTCCTACAATGAGCAGTTCTTC	CASSEPTSSYNEQFF
TRBV5-1	many	TRBJ2-7	NA	TGCGCCAGCACTAAGGGGGGCGCCGGGTACGAGCAGTACTTC	CASTKGGAGYEQYF
TRBV6-1	few	TRBJ1-1	NA	TGTGCCAGCAGTCCACCCTCCGGGAACACTGAAGCTTTCTTT	CASSPPSGNTEAFF
TRBV6-1	many	TRBJ1-5	NA	TGTGCCAGCAGTACTGGACGGGATAGCAATCAGCCCCAGCATTTT	CASSTGRDSNQPQHF